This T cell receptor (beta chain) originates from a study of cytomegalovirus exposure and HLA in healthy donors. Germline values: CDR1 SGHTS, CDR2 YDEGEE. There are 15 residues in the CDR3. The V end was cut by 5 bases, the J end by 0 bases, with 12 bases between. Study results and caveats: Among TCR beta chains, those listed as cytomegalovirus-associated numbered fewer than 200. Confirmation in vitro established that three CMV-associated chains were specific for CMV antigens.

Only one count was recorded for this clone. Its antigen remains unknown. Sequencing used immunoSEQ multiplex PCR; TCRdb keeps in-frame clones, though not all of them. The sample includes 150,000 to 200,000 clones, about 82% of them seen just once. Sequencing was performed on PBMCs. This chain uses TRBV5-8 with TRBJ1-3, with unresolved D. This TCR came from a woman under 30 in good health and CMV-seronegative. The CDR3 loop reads CASRTDFFSGNTIYF. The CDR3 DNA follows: TGTGCCAGCAGAACGGACTTCTTCTCTGGAAACACCATATATTTT.